The present T cell receptor beta chain was sequenced within a study of cytomegalovirus exposure and HLA in healthy donors. Across the whole study: An analysis done earlier identified almost 120 million unique TCR beta sequences from roughly 190 million T cells.

Turning to this clone: Its specificity is not known.

It was with 60 Vbeta and 13 Jbeta primers that the PCR ran. Libraries were prepared by immunoSEQ multiplex PCR; TCRdb keeps only in-frame clonotypes and omits some of them. Of 100,000 to 150,000 clones listed, 55% to 75% are singletons. Whole-study results and caveats: In a later analysis, HLA-C alleles had the fewest associated TCRs, DRB1 alleles the most. Available immune exposure information was restricted to CMV serostatus only.

The CDR3 is made up of 13 amino acids. Germline CDR1 reads LNHDA; CDR2 reads SQIVND (reference sequence). Deletions cut 2 bases from V and 5 bases from J, with 9 bases between. The rearrangement joins TRBV19 to TRBJ1-1, with D perhaps TRBD1 (5 bases). This clonotype was obtained from a young man in good health and CMV-seronegative. Sequenced sample: PBMCs. The CDR3 protein is CASSINRMTEAFF. The DNA of the CDR3 is TGTGCCAGTAGTATAAACAGGATGACTGAAGCTTTCTTT.